This T cell receptor beta chain was observed in a study of metastatic and nonmetastatic thyroid tumors. Study-wide background: Repertoires were compared across blood and tumor or nodule tissue from malignant and benign thyroid patients.

Source study methods: Differences in CDR3 between clinicopathological groups were drawn on to build a classifier intended to discriminate distant-metastatic papillary thyroid cancer patients. TCRdb re-called clones via MiXCR from the PCR reads. The V and J calls follow TCRdb's processing rather than the paper's. The sample consists of around 20,000 clones, 28% of them appearing once. Not a single patient had been given any form of treatment at any point before undergoing thyroid surgery. The CDR3 loop spans 13 amino acids. With V trimmed by 4 bases and J by 9 bases, 8 bases remained unmatched. The V gene's germline CDR1 is GTSNPN and CDR2 SVGIG (reference sequence). This clone is medium-sized in the sample. The antigen is unknown. Study conclusions and caveats: TCR beta diversity was reportedly significantly higher in malignant thyroid tumors than benign nodules, in blood and tumor.

The chain is built from TRBV30 and TRBJ2-2; 7 bases align to TRBD2. The origin of this receptor is a female donor with papillary thyroid cancer or a benign thyroid nodule (not recorded which). Some clones in this sample may be carry-over from other donors' samples. The sequencing input was tumor tissue. The CDR3 nucleotides read TGTGCCTGGAAAACGGGAGGCGTAAGGGAGCTGTTTTTT. As protein: CAWKTGGVRELFF.